This TCR beta chain was documented in a study of T cell responses to AZD1222 COVID-19 vaccine. General study results and limits: Donors were chiefly white British, with a greater number of females, and clonal diversity was perhaps underestimated. Spike-specific TCR breadth and depth both grew after two AZD1222 doses.

Comments on this clone: Its antigen is not identified.

Second doses were pooled across both intervals (about 4 or about 12 weeks). Repertoires were generated with immunoSEQ multiplex PCR, while TCRdb's copy carries only in-frame clones and drops some. The top ten clones hold around 5.5% of a sample with around 89,000 clones, about 89% of them seen once. This specimen was peripheral blood, taken 28 days after the second AZD1222 dose. The receptor's source is an adult who received the AZD1222 COVID-19 vaccine.

CDR3 DNA: TGTGCCAGCAGTTGGACAGTCTCTGGGGCCAACGTCCTGACTTTC. Translated, it gives CASSWTVSGANVLTF. This chain connects TRBV6-2 or TRBV6-3 to TRBJ2-6, with D possibly being TRBD1 (6 bases). CDR1 and CDR2 from the germline V gene are MNHEY and SVGEGT. The CDR3 is 15 amino acids. The ends were cut back, 4 bases at V and 0 bases at J, with 7 bases in the middle.